Reported below is one T cell receptor beta chain. The target antigen is unknown. The data derive from a study of T cells in Graves' hyperthyroidism and ophthalmopathy. Study in general: Sampling of peripheral blood happened at initial diagnosis, prior to any treatment.

TCR beta CDR3 sequences were amplified from RNA transcripts. The HTBI set primed first-round TCR CDR3 RT-PCR. MiXCR was run by TCRdb on the multiplex PCR reads, yielding one entry per CDR3 protein. The sample yields around 380,000 distinct CDR3 sequences, roughly 14% seen once. Germline CDR1 and CDR2: SGDLS and YYNGEE. Trimming removed 2 bases at V and 5 bases at J, with 16 bases between. There are 15 residues in the CDR3. Notes on the study in general: The blood repertoire included most of the expanded thyroid clonotypes above 0.001.

Every diagnosis used clinical symptoms, serum thyroxine and TRAb, thyroid ultrasound and orbital computed tomography. This TCR was recovered from a man aged 25 to 40 with Graves' hyperthyroidism that later progressed to Graves' ophthalmopathy. The source material was blood. The rearrangement uses TRBV9 and TRBJ1-2, with D tentatively TRBD1 (5 bases). The CDR3 sequence: CASSVGREGSYGYTF. CDR3 nucleotide sequence: TGTGCCAGCAGCGTGGGCAGGGAGGGGAGTTATGGCTACACCTTC.